The present T cell receptor beta chain was sequenced within a study of T-cell reconstitution after alpha-beta-depleted transplantation in children. Study observations and caveats: Two months or so post-transplant, alpha-beta T cells reportedly derived from several hundred expanded graft clones. Elevated TCRbeta diversity at day 60 was traced, in some patients, to surviving recipient T cells and thymic progenitors. T-cell numbers and diversity, one year after transplant, stemmed largely from T cells that were newly produced.

Unique molecular identifiers were built into the TCRbeta library. TCRdb re-called the PCR reads through MiXCR, storing one row per CDR3 protein. The data contain about 980,000 distinct CDR3 sequences, roughly 31% of them singletons. As regards this clonotype: The antigen is unknown.

This CDR3 has 14 residues. The trim removed 6 bases at V and 5 bases at J, leaving 9 bases unmatched. Specimen: PBMCs, mostly from graft donor cells, collected 360 days after TCRalphabeta/CD19-depleted stem cell transplant. This rearrangement joins TRBV12-3 or TRBV12-4 to TRBJ1-1, with 7 bases matching TRBD1. The source of this sequence is a boy in the first two years of life who had a stem cell transplant for SCID, so the T cells may come from the graft donor. The DNA for the CDR3 is TGTGCCAGCAGAAAGGGGGCAATTTGGACTGAAGCTTTCTTT. Amino acids: CASRKGAIWTEAFF.